These 3 T cell receptor beta chains came from one sample sequenced in a study of T cell responses to AZD1222 COVID-19 vaccine. The table came from immunoSEQ multiplex PCR; TCRdb's copy has only in-frame clones and leaves some out. The sample lists roughly 120,000 clones; 80% to 90% were seen once. The sequenced sample was peripheral blood, obtained on day 0 of AZD1222 vaccination. These receptors were collected from an adult in good health.

J is TRBJ2-7 and V is TRBV5-4; D might be TRBD1 (6 bases). Trimming took off 7 bases at V and 0 bases at J, with 11 bases between the two ends. Germline CDR1 SGHNT, CDR2 YYREEE (reference sequence). This CDR3 comprises 13 residues. As DNA, the CDR3 is TGTGCCAGCGGGACACTGGACTCCTACGAGCAGTACTTC. Protein: CASGTLDSYEQYF.

This chain uses TRBV30 with TRBJ2-3, with 7 bases identical to TRBD2. Losses at the gene ends were 0 bases for V and 0 bases for J; bases not matched to a gene: 3. The CDR3 consists of 15 residues. Germline V gene lookup returns CDR1 GTSNPN and CDR2 SVGIG (reference sequence). Here the CDR3 DNA reads TGTGCCTGGAGTGTAGAGCGGGGAAGCACAGATACGCAGTATTTT. Translation gives CAWSVERGSTDTQYF.

This rearrangement joins TRBV15 to TRBJ1-2; possibly TRBD1 for D (6 bases). Trimming took off 5 bases at V and 4 bases at J, with 11 bases between the two ends. The germline gives CDR1 LNHNV, CDR2 YYDKDF (reference sequence). This CDR3 contains 13 residues. The CDR3 coding sequence is TGTGCCACCAGCTGGGGGGCGATCTATGGCTACACCTTC. Protein product: CATSWGAIYGYTF.